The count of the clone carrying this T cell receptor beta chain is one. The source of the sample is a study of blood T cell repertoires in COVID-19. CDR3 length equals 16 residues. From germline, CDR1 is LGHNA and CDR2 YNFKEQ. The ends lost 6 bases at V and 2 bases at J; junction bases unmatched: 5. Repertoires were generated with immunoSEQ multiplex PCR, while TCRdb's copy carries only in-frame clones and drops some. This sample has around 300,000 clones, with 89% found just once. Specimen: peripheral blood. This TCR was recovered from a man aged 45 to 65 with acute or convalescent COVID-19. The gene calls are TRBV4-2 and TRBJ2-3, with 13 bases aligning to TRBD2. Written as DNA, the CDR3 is TGTGCCAGCAGGGGGACTAGCGGGGTGAACACAGATACGCAGTATTTT. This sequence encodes CASRGTSGVNTDTQYF.